This TCR beta chain derives from a study of identical twins. From the 5' RACE reads, TCRdb called clonotypes with MiXCR, one entry per CDR3 protein. The table lists around 250,000 distinct CDR3 sequences, about 13% of them singletons. V was cut by 7 bases and J by 7 bases, with 19 bases left in between. Germline-derived CDR1 and CDR2 are LGHDT and YNNKEL (reference sequence). The CDR3 is 14 residues long. General study findings and limits: Within twin pairs, the out-of-frame alpha sequences they shared showed excess low generation probability. Modeled out-of-frame TCR alpha sharing in monozygotic twins fell below observed levels.

This clonotype was picked up many times. Antigen unknown. The same sample was also studied in work on yellow fever vaccine responses in identical twins.

The TCR sequence derives from a woman under 30 in good health. Material for sequencing was memory (CD45RO+) T cells sorted from blood. This chain links TRBV3-1 with TRBJ1-1; no clear D gene. CDR3 residues: CASKLIMGDGEAFF. CDR3 nucleotide sequence: TGTGCCAGCAAATTAATAATGGGTGACGGTGAAGCTTTCTTT.